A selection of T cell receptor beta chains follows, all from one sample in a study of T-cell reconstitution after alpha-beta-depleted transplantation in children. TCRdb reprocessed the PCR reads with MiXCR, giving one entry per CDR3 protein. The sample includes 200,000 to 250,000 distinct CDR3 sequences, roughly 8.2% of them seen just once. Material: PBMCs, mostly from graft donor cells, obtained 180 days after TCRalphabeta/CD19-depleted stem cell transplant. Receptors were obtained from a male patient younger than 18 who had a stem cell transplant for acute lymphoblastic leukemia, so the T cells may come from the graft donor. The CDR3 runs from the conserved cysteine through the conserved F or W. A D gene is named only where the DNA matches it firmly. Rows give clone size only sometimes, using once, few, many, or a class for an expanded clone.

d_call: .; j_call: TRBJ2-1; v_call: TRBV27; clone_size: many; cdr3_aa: CASSPWDVYNEQFF; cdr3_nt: TGTGCCAGCAGTCCGTGGGACGTATACAATGAGCAGTTCTTC
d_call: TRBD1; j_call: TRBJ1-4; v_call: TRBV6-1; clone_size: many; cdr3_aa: CASSEREGADWYEKLFF; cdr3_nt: TGTGCCAGCAGTGAACGCGAGGGGGCTGATTGGTATGAAAAACTGTTTTTT
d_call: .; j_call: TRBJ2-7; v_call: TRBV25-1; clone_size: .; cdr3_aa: CARGPRDLLSYEQYF; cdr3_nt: TGTGCCAGGGGCCCCCGGGACCTTCTTTCCTACGAGCAGTACTTC
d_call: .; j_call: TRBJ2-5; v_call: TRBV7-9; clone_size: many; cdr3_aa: CASSLKGREQETQYF; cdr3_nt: TGTGCCAGCAGCTTAAAAGGACGGGAGCAAGAGACCCAGTACTTC
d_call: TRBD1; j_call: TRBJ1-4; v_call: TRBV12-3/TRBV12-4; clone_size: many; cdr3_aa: CASRLDRVNEKLFF; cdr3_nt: TGTGCCAGCAGGCTAGACAGGGTGAATGAAAAACTGTTTTTT
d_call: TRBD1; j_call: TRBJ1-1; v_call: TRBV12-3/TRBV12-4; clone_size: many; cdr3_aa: CASSLRDRGAEAFF; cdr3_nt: TGTGCCAGCAGCCTCCGGGACAGGGGGGCTGAAGCTTTCTTT
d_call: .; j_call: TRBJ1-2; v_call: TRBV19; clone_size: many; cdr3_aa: CASSITGIVGYGYTF; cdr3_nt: TGTGCCAGTAGTATTACAGGGATTGTCGGCTATGGCTACACCTTC
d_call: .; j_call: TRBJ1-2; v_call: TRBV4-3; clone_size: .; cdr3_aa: CASSQEGLGGDGYTF; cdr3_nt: TGCGCCAGCAGCCAAGAAGGACTGGGCGGAGATGGCTACACCTTC
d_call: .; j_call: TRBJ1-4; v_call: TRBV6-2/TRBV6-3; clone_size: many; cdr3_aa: CASRRRGEKLFF; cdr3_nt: TGTGCCAGCAGACGCCGTGGGGAAAAACTGTTTTTT
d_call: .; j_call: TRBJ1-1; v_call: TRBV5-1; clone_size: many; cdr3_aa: CASSLGGARTEAFF; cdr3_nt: TGCGCCAGCAGCTTGGGGGGGGCGCGCACTGAAGCTTTCTTT
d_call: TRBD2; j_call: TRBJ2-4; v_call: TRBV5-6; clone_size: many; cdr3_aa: CASSLAGGENIQYF; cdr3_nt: TGTGCCAGCAGCTTAGCGGGAGGGGAGAACATTCAGTACTTC
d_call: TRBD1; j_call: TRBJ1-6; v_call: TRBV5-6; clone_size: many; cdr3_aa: CASRPSGTGFNSPLHF; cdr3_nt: TGTGCCAGCAGGCCATCCGGGACAGGGTTTAATTCACCCCTCCACTTT
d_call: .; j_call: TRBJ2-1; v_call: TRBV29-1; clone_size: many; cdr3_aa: CSVEKWGLANEQFF; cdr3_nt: TGCAGCGTTGAAAAGTGGGGTTTAGCGAATGAGCAGTTCTTC
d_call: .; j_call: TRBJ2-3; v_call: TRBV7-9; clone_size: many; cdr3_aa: CASRLRRSTDTQYF; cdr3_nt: TGTGCCAGCAGACTTCGGAGATCCACAGATACGCAGTATTTT
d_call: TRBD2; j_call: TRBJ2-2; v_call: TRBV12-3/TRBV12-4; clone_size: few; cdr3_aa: CASSFGVAGGPTGELFF; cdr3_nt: TGTGCCAGCAGTTTCGGGGTAGCGGGAGGGCCCACCGGGGAGCTGTTTTTT
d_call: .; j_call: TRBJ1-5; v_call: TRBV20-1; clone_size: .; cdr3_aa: CSARDGGGGSNQPQHF; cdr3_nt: TGCAGTGCTAGAGATGGGGGGGGGGGAAGTAATCAGCCCCAGCATTTT
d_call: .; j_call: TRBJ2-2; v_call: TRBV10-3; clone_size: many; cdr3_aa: CAVRLGFGTGELFF; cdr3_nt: TGTGCCGTACGACTTGGCTTCGGGACCGGGGAGCTGTTTTTT
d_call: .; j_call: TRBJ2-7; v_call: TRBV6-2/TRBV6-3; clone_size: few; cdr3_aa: CASSWGDGYEQYF; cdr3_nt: TGTGCCAGCAGTTGGGGGGACGGATACGAGCAGTACTTC
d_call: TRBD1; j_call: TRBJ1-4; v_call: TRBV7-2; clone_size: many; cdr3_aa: CASSYRTGGMGREKLFF; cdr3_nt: TGTGCCAGCAGCTACCGGACAGGGGGCATGGGGCGGGAAAAACTGTTTTTT
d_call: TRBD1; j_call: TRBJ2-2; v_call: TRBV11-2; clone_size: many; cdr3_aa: CASSSGTANTGELFF; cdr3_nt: TGTGCCAGCAGCTCCGGGACAGCGAACACCGGGGAGCTGTTTTTT
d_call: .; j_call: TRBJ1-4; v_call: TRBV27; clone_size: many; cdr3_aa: CASSLSSGFGEKLFF; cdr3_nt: TGTGCCAGCAGTTTGAGTTCAGGGTTTGGAGAAAAACTGTTTTTT
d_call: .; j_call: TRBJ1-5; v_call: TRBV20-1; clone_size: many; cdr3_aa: CSAAPYRWGNQPQHF; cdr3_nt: TGCAGTGCCGCCCCCTACAGATGGGGCAATCAGCCCCAGCATTTT
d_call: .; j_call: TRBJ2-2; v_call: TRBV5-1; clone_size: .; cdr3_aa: CASSLGVQGTGELFF; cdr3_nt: TGCGCCAGCAGCTTGGGAGTGCAGGGGACCGGGGAGCTGTTTTTT
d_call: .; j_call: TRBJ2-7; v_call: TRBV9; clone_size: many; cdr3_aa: CASSPGSVGEQYF; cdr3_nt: TGTGCCAGCAGCCCGGGGAGCGTGGGGGAGCAGTACTTC
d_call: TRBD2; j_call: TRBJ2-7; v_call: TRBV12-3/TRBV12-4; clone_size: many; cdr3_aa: CASNSGGYEQYF; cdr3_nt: TGTGCCAGCAATTCGGGAGGCTACGAGCAGTACTTC
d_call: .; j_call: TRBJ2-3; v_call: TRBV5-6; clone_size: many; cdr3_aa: CASSSTVTDTQYF; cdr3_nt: TGTGCCAGCAGCTCGACAGTCACAGATACGCAGTATTTT
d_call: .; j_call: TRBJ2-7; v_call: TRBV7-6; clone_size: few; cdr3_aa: CASSLRRGLSYEQYF; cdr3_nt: TGTGCCAGCAGCTTAAGGCGGGGGCTCTCCTACGAGCAGTACTTC
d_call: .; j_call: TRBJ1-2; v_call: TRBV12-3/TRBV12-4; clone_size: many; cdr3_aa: CASKRQNYGYTF; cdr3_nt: TGTGCCAGCAAGAGGCAGAACTATGGCTACACCTTC
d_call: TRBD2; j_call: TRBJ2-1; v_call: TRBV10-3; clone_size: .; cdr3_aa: CAISEASGGVSYNEQFF; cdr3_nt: TGTGCCATCAGTGAGGCTAGCGGGGGGGTCTCCTACAATGAGCAGTTCTTC
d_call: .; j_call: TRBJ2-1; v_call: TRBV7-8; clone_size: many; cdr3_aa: CASSPRMVRDSPFPNEQFF; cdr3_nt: TGTGCCAGCAGCCCTAGGATGGTCCGGGACTCCCCTTTCCCAAATGAGCAGTTCTTC
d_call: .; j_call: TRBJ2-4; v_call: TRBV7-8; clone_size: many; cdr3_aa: CASSFQRAKNIQYF; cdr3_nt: TGTGCCAGCAGCTTTCAGCGGGCCAAAAACATTCAGTACTTC
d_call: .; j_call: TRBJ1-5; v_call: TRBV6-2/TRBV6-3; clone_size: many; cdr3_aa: CASSYRPGSQPQHF; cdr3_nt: TGTGCCAGCAGTTACCGGCCAGGGAGTCAGCCCCAGCATTTT
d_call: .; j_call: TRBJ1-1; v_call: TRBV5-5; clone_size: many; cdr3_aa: CASSFGQGTEAFF; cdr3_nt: TGTGCCAGCAGCTTTGGGCAGGGGACTGAAGCTTTCTTT
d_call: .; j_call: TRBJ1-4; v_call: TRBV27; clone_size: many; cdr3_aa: CASSLWGTAEKLFF; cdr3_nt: TGTGCCAGCAGTTTATGGGGGACGGCCGAAAAACTGTTTTTT
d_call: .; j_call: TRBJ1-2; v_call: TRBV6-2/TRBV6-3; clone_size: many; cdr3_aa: CASSYGSGALEGYTF; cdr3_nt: TGTGCCAGCAGCTACGGTTCGGGAGCCCTTGAGGGCTACACCTTC
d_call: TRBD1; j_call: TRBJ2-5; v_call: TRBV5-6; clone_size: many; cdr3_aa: CASSKRTGMETQYF; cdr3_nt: TGTGCCAGCAGCAAACGGACAGGGATGGAGACCCAGTACTTC
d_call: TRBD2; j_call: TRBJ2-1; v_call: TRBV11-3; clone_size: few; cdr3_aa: CASSARAGGDEQFF; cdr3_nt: TGTGCCAGCAGCGCTCGAGCGGGAGGCGATGAGCAGTTCTTC
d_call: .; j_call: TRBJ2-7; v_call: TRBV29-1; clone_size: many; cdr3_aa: CSVSTVPFYEQYF; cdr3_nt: TGCAGCGTGTCTACCGTTCCCTTCTACGAGCAGTACTTC
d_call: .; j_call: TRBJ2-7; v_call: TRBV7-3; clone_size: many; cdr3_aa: CASSLSFGSAYEQYF; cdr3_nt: TGTGCCAGCAGCTTAAGCTTCGGGAGCGCCTACGAGCAGTACTTC
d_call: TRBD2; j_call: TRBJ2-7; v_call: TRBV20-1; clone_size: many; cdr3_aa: CSAKIPGLAVGEQYF; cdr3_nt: TGCAGTGCTAAGATCCCGGGACTAGCTGTAGGCGAGCAGTACTTC
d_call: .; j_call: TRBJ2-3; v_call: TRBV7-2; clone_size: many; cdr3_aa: CASSLDYVSTDTQYF; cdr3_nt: TGTGCCAGCAGCTTAGACTACGTGAGCACAGATACGCAGTATTTT
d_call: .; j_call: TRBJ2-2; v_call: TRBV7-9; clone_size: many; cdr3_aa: CASSSSGTPPGELFF; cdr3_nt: TGTGCCAGCAGCTCCTCGGGGACTCCCCCCGGGGAGCTGTTTTTT
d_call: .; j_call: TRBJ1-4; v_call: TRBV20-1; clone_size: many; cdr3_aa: CSASRGGAPVEKLFF; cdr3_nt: TGCAGTGCTAGTAGGGGTGGGGCCCCTGTTGAAAAACTGTTTTTT
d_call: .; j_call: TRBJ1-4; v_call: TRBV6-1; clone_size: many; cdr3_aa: CASTRHGRNEKLFF; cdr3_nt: TGTGCCAGCACCCGACACGGGCGCAATGAAAAACTGTTTTTT
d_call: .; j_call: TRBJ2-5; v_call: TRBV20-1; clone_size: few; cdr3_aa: CSANPQTGHQETQYF; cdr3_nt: TGCAGTGCTAACCCGCAGACTGGGCACCAAGAGACCCAGTACTTC